The 14 T cell receptor beta chains given below trace back to one sample, sequenced in a study of human T cells and chemical hapten exposure. The time point: patch test 1, 2 weeks after DPC sensitization. Treatment defined: therapeutic diphenylcyclopropenone sensitization with weekly scalp DPC. TCRdb reprocessed the RACE reads with MiXCR, giving one entry per CDR3 protein. The data contain about 15,000 distinct CDR3 sequences, around 17% of them seen just once; the ten biggest clones take up about 7.8%. Source: whole blood, taken in connection with sensitization to the hapten diphenylcyclopropenone (DPC). These receptors originate from a woman in her twenties or thirties with alopecia areata. Some clones in this sample may be carry-over from other donors' samples.

This clonotype has a count of ten or more. This sequence joins TRBV16 and TRBJ2-7; tentative D call: TRBD2 (5 bases). There are 15 residues in the CDR3. The germline V and J ends were trimmed by 0 bases and 3 bases, with 12 bases remaining between them. The germline CDR1 and CDR2 sequences are KGHSY and FQNENV. CDR3 sequence: CASSQSGGRNYEQYV. In nucleotides, the CDR3 is TGTGCCAGCAGCCAATCTGGAGGACGCAACTACGAGCAGTACGTC.

The chain recombines TRBV25-1 with TRBJ1-5; 8 nucleotides line up with TRBD1. The CDR3 contains 14 residues. Germline values: CDR1 MGHDK, CDR2 SYGVNS. J was trimmed by 3 bases and V by 4 bases; bases with no gene match: 2. The CDR3 coding sequence is TGTGCCAGCAGTGGGACAGGGATCAATCAGCCCCAGCATTTT. It codes for CASSGTGINQPQHF.

This clonotype was detected many times. The chain joins TRBV6-2 or TRBV6-3 to TRBJ2-2; perhaps D is TRBD1 or TRBD2 (5 bases each). The CDR3 is made up of 14 amino acids. Looked up from germline, CDR1 is MNHEY and CDR2 is SVGEGT. V lost 3 bases and J 3 bases, leaving 8 bases between the germline ends. CDR3 bases: TGTGCCAGCAGTTATTGGGGACACACCGGGGAGCTGTTTTTT. It encodes CASSYWGHTGELFF.

This clonotype has ten or more counts. The CDR3 coding sequence is TGCAGCGTTGTGTGGGTTTACGAGCAGTACTTC. Protein: CSVVWVYEQYF. The genes are TRBV29-1 and TRBJ2-7; no firm D call. The CDR3 has 11 amino acids. CDR1 is SQVTM, CDR2 ANQGSEA, per germline. Trimming removed 4 bases from V and 4 bases from J, with 8 bases in between.

Many counts were recorded for this clonotype. This chain connects TRBV20-1 to TRBJ2-7, with D uncertain. The CDR3 consists of 12 residues. With 6 bases removed from V and 5 bases from J, the gap between germline ends came to 14 bases. The germline V gene encodes CDR1 DFQATT and CDR2 SNEGSKA (reference sequence). CDR3 region: CSALVLMDEQYF. The CDR3 nucleotides read TGCAGTGCCCTTGTGCTAATGGACGAGCAGTACTTC.

This clonotype was detected many times. The chain links TRBV6-2 or TRBV6-3 to TRBJ2-7; TRBD2 aligns across 11 bases. The V gene's germline CDR1 is MNHEY and CDR2 SVGEGT. Trimming cost V 5 bases and J 9 bases; bases outside gene matches: 9. The CDR3 totals 14 residues. This CDR3 is CASSTGLAVLGQYV. DNA of the CDR3: TGTGCCAGCAGTACGGGACTAGCGGTTTTGGGGCAGTACGTC.

In this sample, this clonotype is medium-sized. This chain connects TRBV7-9 to TRBJ2-1; D not certain. Germline CDR1 SEHNR, CDR2 FQNEAQ (reference sequence). CDR3 length: 12 amino acids. V lost 1 base and J 11 bases, leaving 9 bases between the germline ends. The CDR3 sequence is CASSLVLGKQFF. CDR3 sequence (DNA): TGTGCCAGCAGCTTAGTTCTTGGGAAGCAGTTCTTC.

In its sample, this clonotype was seen many times. V gene TRBV7-9 combines with J gene TRBJ1-2; D gene unclear. There are 13 residues in the CDR3. Germline V gene lookup returns CDR1 SEHNR and CDR2 FQNEAQ (reference sequence). Trimming left V 4 bases short and J 8 bases short, with 14 bases between. Here the CDR3 reads CASSSEQFWGYTF. The CDR3 bases are TGTGCCAGCAGCTCCGAACAGTTCTGGGGCTACACCTTC. Combining the CDR3 with reference TRBV7-9 and TRBJ1-2 gives the whole variable domain DTGVSQNPRHKITKRGQNVTFRCDPISEHNRLYWYRQTLGQGPEFLTYFQNEAQLEKSRLLSDRFSAERPKGSFSTLEIQRTEQGDSAMYLCASSSEQFWGYTFGSGTRLTVV.

This clonotype was detected ten times or more. The chain couples TRBV4-1 to TRBJ1-5; the D is unclear. The CDR3 contains 14 residues. Germline V gene data show CDR1 as MGHRA and CDR2 as YSYEKL. Trimming took off 2 bases at V and 2 bases at J, with 7 bases between the two ends. The CDR3 bases are TGCGCCAGCAGCCAAATCCTAGGCAATCAGCCCCAGCATTTT. This translates into CASSQILGNQPQHF.

This clonotype has only a few counts. V and J are TRBV29-1 and TRBJ1-1; the D is unclear. Germline CDR1 and CDR2: SQVTM and ANQGSEA. The V end lost 7 bases, the J end lost 0 bases, and 3 bases lay between the germline ends. CDR3 length: 10 amino acids. DNA for the CDR3: TGCAGCGGCTTGAACACTGAAGCTTTCTTT. This sequence encodes CSGLNTEAFF. The full variable domain, with the rest looked up from reference TRBV29-1 and TRBJ1-1, is SAVISQKPSRDICQRGTSLTIQCQVDSQVTMMFWYRQQPGQSLTLIATANQGSEATYESGFVIDKFPISRPNLTFSTLTVSNMSPEDSSIYLCSGLNTEAFFGQGTRLTVV.

This clonotype occurred many times. The genes are TRBV10-3 and TRBJ1-3; 8 bases are shared with TRBD1. Germline CDR1 is ENHRY and CDR2 is SYGVKD. The CDR3 length is 14 residues. The V gene end was trimmed by 4 bases and the J gene end by 10 bases; junction bases not matched to a gene: 9. The CDR3 coding sequence is TGTGCCATCAGTGCGACAGGGGCTGAAACTACCATATATTTT. It specifies CAISATGAETTIYF.

The genes are TRBV7-8 and TRBJ2-6; the D is unclear. This CDR3 spans 13 amino acids. The V end was cut by 8 bases, the J end by 2 bases, with 7 bases between. CDR1 is SGHVS, CDR2 FQNEAQ, per germline. For the CDR3, the DNA is TGTGCCAGCCTCTTCACTGGGGCCAACGTCCTGACTTTC. Its protein is CASLFTGANVLTF.

By proportion, this clonotype is medium-sized (0.01 to 0.1%). This chain joins TRBV20-1 and TRBJ2-3; no reliable D call. Germline loops: CDR1 DFQATT, CDR2 SNEGSKA (reference sequence). This CDR3 spans 13 amino acids. The germline V and J ends were trimmed by 2 bases and 4 bases, with 10 bases remaining between them. Here the CDR3 reads CSARMGIPDTQYF. CDR3 coding DNA: TGCAGTGCTAGAATGGGTATTCCAGATACGCAGTATTTT.

In this sample, this clonotype turned up many times. The V call is TRBV6-2 or TRBV6-3, the J call TRBJ2-1; no clear D gene. Trimming took 8 bases from V and 7 from J, leaving 15 bases between them. In germline, CDR1 is MNHEY, CDR2 SVGEGT. The CDR3 is 13 amino acids. The CDR3 DNA reads TGTGCCAGCCGCTCGAAACAGTGGAATGAGCAGTTCTTC. It specifies CASRSKQWNEQFF.